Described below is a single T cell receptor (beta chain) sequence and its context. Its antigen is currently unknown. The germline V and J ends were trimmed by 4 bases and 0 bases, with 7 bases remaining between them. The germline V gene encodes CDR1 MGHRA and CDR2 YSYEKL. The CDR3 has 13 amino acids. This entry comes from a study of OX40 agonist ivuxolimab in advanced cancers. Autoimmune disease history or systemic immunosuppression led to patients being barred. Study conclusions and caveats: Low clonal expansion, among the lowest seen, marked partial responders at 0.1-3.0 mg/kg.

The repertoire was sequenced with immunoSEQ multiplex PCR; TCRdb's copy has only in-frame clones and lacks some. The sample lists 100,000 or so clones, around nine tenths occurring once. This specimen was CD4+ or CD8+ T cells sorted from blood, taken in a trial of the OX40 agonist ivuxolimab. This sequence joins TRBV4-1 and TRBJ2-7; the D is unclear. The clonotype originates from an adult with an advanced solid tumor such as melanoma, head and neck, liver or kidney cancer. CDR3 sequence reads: CASSPPTSYEQYF. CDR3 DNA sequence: TGCGCCAGCAGCCCCCCGACCTCCTACGAGCAGTACTTC.